This TCR beta chain came from a study of T cells in Graves' hyperthyroidism and ophthalmopathy. It was RNA transcripts that yielded the amplified TCR beta CDR3 regions. First-round RT-PCR with HTBI primers amplified the TCR CDR3 region. TCRdb re-analysed the multiplex PCR reads in MiXCR, keeping a single row per CDR3 protein. This table holds hundreds of thousands of distinct CDR3 sequences, about 20% found once. Disease duration was under 3 months in the ophthalmopathy patients, who also had a Clinical Activity Score of at least 3 and a NOSPECS grade of at least 4. An approximately 10 ml volume of fresh peripheral blood provided the PBMCs. Trimming pared 2 bases from V and 1 base from J, leaving 8 bases between. Per the germline V gene, CDR1 is MDHEN and CDR2 is SYDVKM. This CDR3 comprises 14 residues. This clonotype was counted between two and nine times.

V usage is TRBV28 and J usage is TRBJ2-5; D gene uncertain. Sequenced material: blood. This receptor was obtained from a man aged 35 to 55 with Graves' ophthalmopathy. The CDR3 here is CASSLRPPQETQYF. The DNA of the CDR3 is TGTGCCAGCAGTTTACGTCCTCCCCAAGAGACCCAGTACTTC.